A single sample is the source of the 32 T cell receptor beta chains below, sequenced in a study of CD8+CD57+ T cells in acquired aplastic anemia. Genomic DNA provided the template from which TCR beta VDJ and CDR3 profiles were obtained. TCRdb re-called the reads through MiXCR, storing one row per CDR3 protein. The sample has some 200,000 distinct CDR3 sequences; 48% are singletons. CD8+CD57+ cell expansion had been shown by flow cytometry in patients chosen for sequencing. The specimen sequenced was sorted CD4+, CD8+, or CD8+CD57+ T cells (not recorded which) from PBMCs. The receptors derive from a human donor with aplastic anemia.

In regard to this clonotype: A read error is possible here, since a much larger clone lies one base away. The genes are TRBV5-1 and TRBJ2-7; TRBD1 is a possible D gene (5 bases). The germline CDR1 and CDR2 sequences are SGHRS and YFSETQ. The CDR3 consists of 14 residues. The chain's CDR3 is CVSQLGTGTYEQYF. For the CDR3, the DNA is TGCGTCAGCCAACTGGGAACAGGAACCTACGAGCAGTACTTC.

The chain combines TRBV9 with TRBJ1-2; D is uncertain. The CDR3 is made up of 13 amino acids. V was clipped by 0 bases and J by 1 base, with 4 bases between them. Germline CDR1 SGDLS, CDR2 YYNGEE. DNA of the CDR3: TGTGCCAGCAGCGTAGGAGTTAACTATGGCTACACCTTC. Protein product: CASSVGVNYGYTF.

This chain uses TRBV12-3 or TRBV12-4 with TRBJ2-5, with D possibly TRBD1 on 6 matching bases. The CDR3 sequence is 15 residues long. V gave up 6 bases and J gave up 6 bases, with 20 bases separating them. CDR3 sequence: CASSLTNRAEKTQYF. CDR3 nucleotide sequence: TGTGCCAGCAGCCTTACTAACAGGGCGGAAAAGACCCAGTACTTC.

The chain employs TRBV15 and TRBJ2-5; TRBD1 agrees at 7 bases. The V segment lost 6 bases and the J segment 1 base; nucleotides outside the gene matches: 2. The CDR3 consists of 13 residues. Germline V lookup: CDR1 LNHNV, CDR2 YYDKDF (reference sequence). DNA of the CDR3: TGTGCCACCAGGGGGACAGCCCAAGAGACCCAGTACTTC. Translating it yields CATRGTAQETQYF. The full variable domain, rest sourced from reference TRBV15 and TRBJ2-5, is DAMVIQNPRYQVTQFGKPVTLSCSQTLNHNVMYWYQQKSSQAPKLLFHYYDKDFNNEADTPDNFQSRRPNTSFCFLDIRSPGLGDTAMYLCATRGTAQETQYFGPGTRLLVL.

This sequence joins TRBV5-1 and TRBJ2-1; D might be TRBD2 (6 bases). Looked up from germline, CDR1 is SGHRS and CDR2 is YFSETQ. Trimming cost V 5 bases and J 10 bases, with 16 bases left between them. This CDR3 spans 13 amino acids. The CDR3 DNA is TGCGCCAGCAGGGGCGGACGTCGGGGGGAGCAGTTCTTC. Translation gives CASRGGRRGEQFF.

The chain is built from TRBV10-3 and TRBJ1-1; tentative D call: TRBD1 (6 bases). The ends were cut back, 5 bases at V and 0 bases at J, with 10 bases in the middle. CDR1 is ENHRY and CDR2 is SYGVKD in the germline V gene. The CDR3 consists of 14 residues. CDR3 bases: TGTGCCATCAGTAACAACAGGGTGAACACTGAAGCTTTCTTT. Translated: CAISNNRVNTEAFF.

The chain employs TRBV18 and TRBJ1-1; D unresolved. Germline loops: CDR1 KGHSH, CDR2 LQKENI. Trimming took 6 bases from V and 8 from J, leaving 13 bases between them. This CDR3 is 12 amino acids long. This CDR3 is CASSSTESEAFF. The CDR3 nucleotides read TGTGCCAGCTCTTCCACAGAGTCCGAAGCTTTCTTT. The full variable domain, its missing parts supplied by reference TRBV18 and TRBJ1-1, is NAGVMQNPRHLVRRRGQEARLRCSPMKGHSHVYWYRQLPEEGLKFMVYLQKENIIDESGMPKERFSAEFPKEGPSILRIQQVVRGDSAAYFCASSSTESEAFFGQGTRLTVV.

V gene TRBV2 combines with J gene TRBJ1-1, with TRBD1 matching 8 bases. Germline V gene data show CDR1 as SNHLY and CDR2 as FYNNEI. Losses at the gene ends were 7 bases for V and 1 base for J; bases not matched to a gene: 2. The CDR3 has 13 residues. The CDR3: CASKGTGNTEAFF. The CDR3 region has the DNA TGTGCCAGCAAAGGGACAGGGAACACTGAAGCTTTCTTT.

The chain carries TRBV7-3 and TRBJ2-2, with a weak D call TRBD2 (6 bases). The CDR3 is 15 amino acids. Trimming cost V 1 base and J 5 bases, with 11 bases left between them. Germline CDR1 SGHTA, CDR2 FQGTGA. CDR3 in amino acids: CASSLNPAGTGELFF. The CDR3 bases are TGTGCCAGCAGCTTAAATCCCGCGGGGACCGGGGAGCTGTTTTTT.

This chain uses TRBV20-1 with TRBJ1-2, with D unclear. V was pared by 7 bases and J by 8 bases, with 14 bases between. Germline lookup yields CDR1 DFQATT and CDR2 SNEGSKA (reference sequence). The CDR3 length is 11 residues. CDR3 region: CSVKNPAGYTF. CDR3 DNA: TGCAGTGTCAAAAATCCGGCGGGCTACACCTTC.

This clonotype was counted ten times or more. V gene TRBV2 combines with J gene TRBJ2-1, with 16 bases identical to TRBD2. Per the germline V gene, CDR1 is SNHLY and CDR2 is FYNNEI. J lost 2 bases, V lost 7 bases, and 2 bases had no gene match. CDR3 size: 16 residues. CDR3 DNA sequence: TGTGCCAGCATGGGACTAGCGGGAGGGACCTACAATGAGCAGTTCTTC. Translation: CASMGLAGGTYNEQFF.

About this clonotype itself: One base away lies a much larger clone, so this may be a sequencing read error. CDR3 DNA: TGTGTCAGCAGCCCGGGGCGATGGACCCAGTACTTC. Amino acid sequence: CVSSPGRWTQYF. The chain has TRBV3-1 and TRBJ2-5, with D possibly called TRBD1 or TRBD2 (5 bases each). This CDR3 contains 12 residues. In germline, CDR1 is LGHDT, CDR2 YNNKEL (reference sequence).

This clonotype was observed at least ten times. This rearrangement joins TRBV5-1 to TRBJ2-7; D gene ambiguous. The germline V and J ends were trimmed by 0 bases and 3 bases, with 10 bases remaining between them. Germline V gene lookup returns CDR1 SGHRS and CDR2 YFSETQ. CDR3 length equals 14 residues. CDR3 coding DNA: TGCGCCAGCAGCTTGGCCGGCACGGTCTACGAGCAGTACTTC. Its translation: CASSLAGTVYEQYF.

The sample holds many counts of this clonotype. V is TRBV12-3 or TRBV12-4 and J is TRBJ1-2, with D possibly TRBD1 on 6 matching bases. The V end was cut by 5 bases, the J end by 4 bases, with 14 bases between. The CDR3 is 14 amino acids. The DNA for the CDR3 is TGTGCCAGCAGTGCATTGGGACACCTCTATGGCTACACCTTC. Amino acids: CASSALGHLYGYTF.

Of note for this clonotype: The conserved closing phenylalanine or tryptophan is absent in this CDR3, likely reflecting a read error. This sequence joins TRBV7-2 and TRBJ2-6; D call uncertain. The germline gives CDR1 SGHTA, CDR2 FQGNSA. The CDR3 covers 14 residues. V was clipped by 2 bases and J by 3 bases, with 5 bases between them. The CDR3 spells CASSLLGGANVLTS. CDR3 bases: TGTGCCAGCAGCTTACTGGGTGGGGCCAACGTCCTGACTTCC.

This clonotype came up a few times. As DNA, the CDR3 is TGTGCCAGCAGTTACTCACGGGACAGATATAGCAATCAGCCCCAGCATTTT. Amino acids: CASSYSRDRYSNQPQHF. The V gene is TRBV6-2 or TRBV6-3, the J gene TRBJ1-5; TRBD1 aligns across 7 bases. The CDR3 has 17 amino acids. V dropped 0 bases and J dropped 0; count of bases not matched to a gene: 5. Germline-derived CDR1 and CDR2 are MNHEY and SVGEGT.

This clonotype was observed at least ten times. The chain joins TRBV6-5 to TRBJ2-7, with unresolved D. The CDR3 contains 16 residues. With 0 bases removed from V and 0 bases from J, the gap between germline ends came to 12 bases. Germline V gives CDR1 MNHEY, CDR2 SVGAGI. Here the CDR3 DNA reads TGTGCCAGCAGTTACTCGAGTATGCCCTCCTCCTACGAGCAGTACTTC. The encoded protein is CASSYSSMPSSYEQYF.

The V gene is TRBV10-3, the J gene TRBJ2-7; D is perhaps TRBD1 or TRBD2 (5 bases each). Germline assignment: CDR1 ENHRY and CDR2 SYGVKD. Trimming removed 7 bases at V and 3 bases at J, with 13 bases between. CDR3 length equals 13 residues. In DNA, the CDR3 is TGTGCCATCATGAGGGACGCGAACTACGAGCAGTACTTC. Translating it yields CAIMRDANYEQYF.

This chain joins TRBV4-2 and TRBJ2-2, with D tentatively TRBD1 or TRBD2 (7 bases each). The V gene's germline CDR1 is LGHNA and CDR2 YNFKEQ. This CDR3 is 17 amino acids long. Trimming left V 1 base short and J 6 bases short, with 18 bases between. Here the CDR3 DNA reads TGTGCCAGCAGCCAAGTGTGGCAGGGGGGGAGCCCCGGGGAGCTGTTTTTT. Encoded protein: CASSQVWQGGSPGELFF.

This chain links TRBV7-2 with TRBJ1-2, with 7 bases matching TRBD1. Unmatched junction bases numbered 11, after V lost 9 bases and J lost 4 bases. CDR3 length equals 14 residues. From germline, CDR1 is SGHTA and CDR2 FQGNSA. The CDR3: CASSTQTGSYGYTF. CDR3 nucleotide sequence: TGTGCCAGTAGTACCCAGACAGGGTCCTATGGCTACACCTTC.

This clonotype was recorded only once. The CDR3 protein is CASSRTSVVNEQFF. Written as DNA, the CDR3 is TGTGCCAGCAGCCGGACTAGTGTGGTGAATGAGCAGTTCTTC. This chain uses TRBV14 with TRBJ2-1; 7 bases line up with TRBD2. Per germline, CDR1 SGHDN and CDR2 FVKESK. Trimming cost V 4 bases and J 7 bases; bases outside gene matches: 7. CDR3 size: 14 residues.

The chain has TRBV7-9 and TRBJ2-7; TRBD1 might be the D (6 bases). Trimming removed 3 bases from V and 6 bases from J, with 9 bases in between. CDR3 size: 12 residues. In germline, CDR1 is SEHNR, CDR2 FQNEAQ (reference sequence). The CDR3 region is CASSLEGGEQYF. The CDR3 DNA follows: TGTGCCAGCAGCTTGGAAGGGGGCGAGCAGTACTTC.

The chain carries TRBV10-3 and TRBJ2-1, with unresolved D. This CDR3 contains 14 residues. V dropped 0 bases and J dropped 5 bases, with 8 bases sitting between them. CDR1 and CDR2 (germline): ENHRY, SYGVKD. CDR3 loop: CAISESKTHNEQFF. In nucleotides, the CDR3 is TGTGCCATCAGTGAGTCGAAAACCCACAATGAGCAGTTCTTC.

In regard to this clonotype: A read error is likely, as this CDR3 ends without the conserved phenylalanine or tryptophan. Because the CDR3's place on the DNA is in doubt, the DNA is left out and the CDR3 is given as listed by TCRdb. This rearrangement joins TRBV20-1 to TRBJ2-3; TRBD2 reflects the table's D call only, with no check against the DNA. From germline, CDR1 is DFQATT and CDR2 SNEGSKA (reference sequence). The CDR3 region is 15 residues in length, termini included. This CDR3 is CSARVRTSHTDTRYL.

This clonotype has more than one count but fewer than ten. This chain links TRBV24-1 with TRBJ1-5; no clear D gene. Per the germline V gene, CDR1 is KGHDR and CDR2 is SFDVKD. V lost 4 bases, J lost 2 bases, and 8 bases lay in between. The CDR3 consists of 14 residues. CDR3 amino acids: CATSEAGGNQPQHF. In DNA form, the CDR3 reads TGTGCCACCAGTGAGGCAGGCGGCAATCAGCCCCAGCATTTT.

This clonotype was counted between two and nine times. The CDR3 DNA follows: TGTGCCAGCAGCCAAGGTCACACTGAGCAGTTCTTC. Its translation: CASSQGHTEQFF. V is TRBV3-1 and J is TRBJ2-1; no definite D call. There are 12 residues in the CDR3. CDR1 and CDR2 (germline): LGHDT, YNNKEL (reference sequence). V gave up 1 base and J gave up 9 bases, with 7 bases separating them.

About this clonotype: The missing conserved phenylalanine or tryptophan at the end of this CDR3 makes a read error likely. The CDR3, as DNA: TGCGCCAGCAGTGAGGAAGAGACCCAGTACTCC. Its translation is CASSEEETQYS. The chain recombines TRBV10-1 with TRBJ2-5; D unresolved. Trimming removed 2 bases from V and 3 bases from J, with 1 base in between. The CDR3 extends over 11 amino acids. Germline V CDR1 and CDR2: WNHNN, SYGVQD (reference sequence).

The V and J genes are TRBV19 and TRBJ1-5; a weak D match, TRBD1 (5 bases). The CDR3 runs to 14 residues. Trimming stripped 5 bases from V and 1 base from J, with 9 bases between. Looked up from germline, CDR1 is LNHDA and CDR2 is SQIVND (reference sequence). CDR3 residues: CASSDRQSNQPQHF. The CDR3 DNA sequence: TGTGCCAGTAGTGATCGACAGAGCAATCAGCCCCAGCATTTT.

As for this clonotype: One junction end does not reproduce the germline sequence, and a read error may be involved. The chain joins TRBV5-1 to TRBJ2-1; 11 nucleotides agree with TRBD2. Germline V gene data show CDR1 as SGHRS and CDR2 as YFSETQ. The length of the CDR3 is 17 residues. CDR3 in amino acids: CAGSLGLAGGFGSEQFF. As DNA, the CDR3 is TGCGCCGGCAGCTTGGGGCTAGCGGGAGGCTTCGGGAGTGAGCAGTTCTTC. Filled out from reference TRBV5-1 and TRBJ2-1, the complete variable domain reads KAGVTQTPRYLIKTRGQQVTLSCSPISGHRSVSWYQQTPGQGLQFLFEYFSETQRNKGNFPGRFSGRQFSNSRSEMNVSTLELGDSALYLCAGSLGLAGGFGSEQFFGPGTRLTVL.

The genes are TRBV2 and TRBJ2-1; D ambiguous. Germline CDR1 reads SNHLY; CDR2 reads FYNNEI. The CDR3 extends over 13 amino acids. Trimming left V 8 bases short and J 5 bases short, with 13 bases between. The CDR3 DNA reads TGTGCCAGCTCGGCAGGTGCTGACAATGAGCAGTTCTTC. This gives the protein CASSAGADNEQFF.

This clonotype has at least ten counts. The chain recombines TRBV7-3 with TRBJ2-5; possible D gene TRBD2, 6 bases. Germline loops: CDR1 SGHTA, CDR2 FQGTGA. This CDR3 has 13 residues. Trimming stripped 0 bases from V and 4 bases from J, with 6 bases between. DNA of the CDR3: TGTGCCAGCAGCTTAACAGCGGGAGAGACCCAGTACTTC. Its protein is CASSLTAGETQYF.

Many counts were recorded for this clonotype. This chain links TRBV29-1 with TRBJ1-2; 8 bases map to TRBD1. This CDR3 spans 11 amino acids. CDR1 is SQVTM and CDR2 is ANQGSEA in the germline V gene. The V segment lost 7 bases and the J segment 7 bases; nucleotides outside the gene matches: 5. The CDR3 spells CSGQTGAGYTF. DNA of the CDR3: TGCAGCGGCCAGACAGGGGCTGGCTACACCTTC.